The 23 T cell receptor beta chains below were found in one sample sequenced in a study of early T cells in non-severe SARS-CoV-2 infection. TCRdb analysed the 5' RACE reads with MiXCR anew, one entry per CDR3 protein. This sample yields fewer than 60,000 distinct CDR3 sequences, of which about 9.3% are seen a single time; 4.2% belongs to the top ten. Sequenced: whole blood. All receptors come from an adult who was a healthcare worker with PCR-confirmed SARS-CoV-2 infection or an uninfected control (not recorded which).

In its sample, this clonotype was seen a few times. The gene calls are TRBV5-1 and TRBJ1-6, with no clear D. Germline CDR1 SGHRS, CDR2 YFSETQ. V was shortened by 4 bases and J by 7 bases, with 6 bases between the two germline ends. This CDR3 has 12 amino acids. CDR3 loop: CASSGRNSPLHF. In DNA form, the CDR3 reads TGCGCCAGCAGCGGCAGGAATTCACCCCTCCACTTT.

This clonotype was picked up a small number of times. The CDR3: CASRGGDNTEAFF. The CDR3 DNA is TGTGCCAGCCGGGGAGGGGATAACACTGAAGCTTTCTTT. This chain links TRBV2 with TRBJ1-1; TRBD1 might be the D (5 bases). The germline V and J ends were trimmed by 8 bases and 2 bases, with 12 bases remaining between them. CDR1 is SNHLY, CDR2 FYNNEI, per germline. The length of the CDR3 is 13 residues.

This clonotype has at least ten counts. V and J are TRBV7-9 and TRBJ2-1; the D is unclear. CDR3 length equals 16 residues. The ends were cut back, 8 bases at V and 4 bases at J, with 21 bases in the middle. Germline V lookup: CDR1 SEHNR, CDR2 FQNEAQ (reference sequence). CDR3 sequence (DNA): TGTGCCAGCTCCCTATGGCGGCCGGAACCTTACAATGAGCAGTTCTTC. Residues: CASSLWRPEPYNEQFF. The full variable domain, its missing parts supplied by reference TRBV7-9 and TRBJ2-1, is DTGVSQNPRHKITKRGQNVTFRCDPISEHNRLYWYRQTLGQGPEFLTYFQNEAQLEKSRLLSDRFSAERPKGSFSTLEIQRTEQGDSAMYLCASSLWRPEPYNEQFFGPGTRLTVL.

This clonotype was counted only a few times. The rearrangement joins TRBV24-1 to TRBJ2-3; D is possibly TRBD2 (6 bases). Germline V gene data show CDR1 as KGHDR and CDR2 as SFDVKD. Trimming took 5 bases from V and 2 from J, leaving 10 bases between them. CDR3 length equals 14 residues. In DNA form, the CDR3 reads TGTGCCACCAGTGCGGGGGTCGCCACAGATACGCAGTATTTT. Protein: CATSAGVATDTQYF.

The sample holds many counts of this clonotype. The chain employs TRBV7-2 and TRBJ2-7; no definite D call. Trimming removed 1 base at V and 0 bases at J, with 4 bases between. This CDR3 region has 13 residues. Germline CDR1 is SGHTA and CDR2 is FQGNSA. The CDR3 bases are TGTGCCAGCAGCTTAGAGCTCTCCTACGAGCAGTACTTC. It codes for CASSLELSYEQYF.

In this sample, this clonotype turned up many times. The J gene is TRBJ2-3, the V gene TRBV7-8; D is perhaps TRBD1 (8 bases). Trimming removed 2 bases at V and 6 bases at J, with 18 bases between. There are 16 residues in the CDR3. Germline loops: CDR1 SGHVS, CDR2 FQNEAQ. CDR3 nucleotides: TGTGCCAGCAGCTTACGGGAGGCAGGGGGCATCGATACGCAGTATTTT. Translation gives CASSLREAGGIDTQYF.

The V call is TRBV3-1, the J call TRBJ2-2, with unresolved D. The CDR3 extends over 14 amino acids. Trimming removed 4 bases at V and 2 bases at J, with 8 bases between. The germline V gene has CDR1 LGHDT and CDR2 YNNKEL (reference sequence). As DNA, the CDR3 is TGTGCCAGCAGCCGTAACTTAAACACCGGGGAGCTGTTTTTT. Its translation: CASSRNLNTGELFF.

This clonotype appeared a few times. The chain joins TRBV6-2 or TRBV6-3 to TRBJ2-7; D gene unclear. The germline gives CDR1 MNHEY, CDR2 SVGEGT. Trimming left V 0 bases short and J 7 bases short, with 4 bases between. This CDR3 region has 11 residues. Here the CDR3 reads CASSYSGEQYF. In DNA, the CDR3 is TGTGCCAGCAGTTACTCGGGGGAGCAGTACTTC.

This clonotype came up many times. V usage is TRBV20-1 and J usage is TRBJ2-1; 14 bases are shared with TRBD2. This CDR3 region has 15 residues. J was trimmed by 7 bases and V by 3 bases; bases with no gene match: 5. Germline values: CDR1 DFQATT, CDR2 SNEGSKA (reference sequence). CDR3 nucleotides: TGCAGTGCTAGTGGGACTAGCGGGGGTGAAAATGAGCAGTTCTTC. It yields the protein CSASGTSGGENEQFF.

At least ten counts were recorded for this clonotype. The V gene is TRBV6-1, the J gene TRBJ1-1, with no clear D. The CDR3 runs to 13 residues. Trimming left V 5 bases short and J 1 base short, with 8 bases between. The germline CDR1 and CDR2 sequences are MNHNS and SASEGT. The CDR3 sequence is CASSTTKNTEAFF. In DNA form, the CDR3 reads TGTGCCAGCAGTACAACAAAGAACACTGAAGCTTTCTTT.

This clonotype was seen many times. This chain joins TRBV13 and TRBJ2-2; 7 bases fit TRBD1. This CDR3 has 15 residues. From germline, CDR1 is PRHDT and CDR2 FYEKMQ (reference sequence). With 3 bases clipped from V and 8 bases from J, the junction kept 9 bases outside the gene matches. The CDR3 DNA reads TGTGCCAGCAGCTTTAACAGGGGCGCGTCTGGGGAGCTGTTTTTT. Its protein is CASSFNRGASGELFF.

Many counts were recorded for this clonotype. The CDR3 loop is CASHGTGDLRSNQPQHF. The DNA of the CDR3 is TGTGCCAGCCACGGGACAGGGGATCTCCGTAGCAATCAGCCCCAGCATTTT. V usage is TRBV19 and J usage is TRBJ1-5; 10 nucleotides agree with TRBD1. Looked up from germline, CDR1 is LNHDA and CDR2 is SQIVND (reference sequence). With V trimmed by 9 bases and J by 0 bases, 11 bases remained unmatched. The CDR3 spans 17 residues. The full variable domain, with the rest looked up from reference TRBV19 and TRBJ1-5, is DGGITQSPKYLFRKEGQNVTLSCEQNLNHDAMYWYRQDPGQGLRLIYYSQIVNDFQKGDIAEGYSVSREKKESFPLTVTSAQKNPTAFYLCASHGTGDLRSNQPQHFGDGTRLSIL.

There are a few counts of this clonotype. The chain recombines TRBV2 with TRBJ2-5; D uncertain. Trimming shortened V by 7 bases and J by 5 bases, and 11 bases separated the two germline ends. This CDR3 has 12 amino acids. Germline CDR1 is SNHLY and CDR2 is FYNNEI. CDR3 amino acids: CASMVIRETQYF. The CDR3 DNA sequence: TGTGCCAGCATGGTGATACGGGAGACCCAGTACTTC.

This clonotype was seen many times. The chain recombines TRBV20-1 with TRBJ1-5; D is possibly TRBD1 (6 bases). Germline CDR1 and CDR2: DFQATT and SNEGSKA (reference sequence). Trimming left V 5 bases short and J 3 bases short, with 17 bases between. The CDR3 consists of 15 residues. Written as DNA, the CDR3 is TGCAGTGCTGTAGGACAGCTTAACTTCAATCAGCCCCAGCATTTT. As protein: CSAVGQLNFNQPQHF.

This clonotype was counted at least ten times. The chain has TRBV28 and TRBJ2-1, with D unresolved. CDR3 length: 15 amino acids. V lost 6 bases to trimming and J lost 0 bases, with 12 bases between them. Germline CDR1 is MDHEN and CDR2 is SYDVKM. For the CDR3, the DNA is TGTGCCAGCAGAGTTGGTGACCGCTCCTACAATGAGCAGTTCTTC. This translates into CASRVGDRSYNEQFF.

This clonotype was counted ten times or more. The chain couples TRBV12-3 or TRBV12-4 to TRBJ2-2; 10 bases align to TRBD1. The ends lost 6 bases at V and 4 bases at J; junction bases unmatched: 5. CDR3 length: 15 amino acids. In DNA form, the CDR3 reads TGTGCCAGCAGCCCTCGGACAGGGGGCACCGGGGAGCTGTTTTTT. Its translation is CASSPRTGGTGELFF.

The CDR3 is CATRRTGHTEAFF. The CDR3 DNA reads TGTGCCACCAGAAGGACAGGGCACACTGAAGCTTTCTTT. V and J are TRBV24-1 and TRBJ1-1, with 8 bases aligning to TRBD1. Germline V gene lookup returns CDR1 KGHDR and CDR2 SFDVKD. CDR3 length equals 13 residues. J was trimmed by 3 bases and V by 7 bases; bases with no gene match: 3.

At least ten counts were recorded for this clonotype. The rearrangement uses TRBV5-1 and TRBJ2-2; the D gene is possibly TRBD2 (6 bases). Between the trimmed V and J ends, which lost 4 bases and 4 bases, there was a span of 14 bases. There are 15 residues in the CDR3. Germline V gives CDR1 SGHRS, CDR2 YFSETQ. The CDR3 DNA is TGCGCCAGCAGCGTCGGACTATCGGGCACCGGGGAGCTGTTTTTT. Translating it yields CASSVGLSGTGELFF.

The chain combines TRBV6-6 with TRBJ2-2; D not resolved. The V and J ends lost 2 bases and 1 base respectively, with 5 bases between them. CDR1 is MNHNY and CDR2 is SVGAGI in the germline V gene (reference sequence). The CDR3 totals 14 residues. The CDR3 bases are TGTGCCAGCAGTTACAGACAGAACACCGGGGAGCTGTTTTTT. Its protein product is CASSYRQNTGELFF.

The sample holds many counts of this clonotype. V and J are TRBV19 and TRBJ1-2; D perhaps matches TRBD1 (5 bases). V was shortened by 6 bases and J by 6 bases, with 17 bases between the two germline ends. Per germline, CDR1 LNHDA and CDR2 SQIVND (reference sequence). The CDR3 length is 14 residues. The CDR3 region has the DNA TGTGCCAGTAGCTTCCTTAGGGGCATGGATGGCTACACCTTC. It translates to CASSFLRGMDGYTF.

V is TRBV12-3 or TRBV12-4 and J is TRBJ2-3, with TRBD2 matching 11 bases. Losses at the gene ends were 5 bases for V and 1 base for J; bases not matched to a gene: 5. The length of the CDR3 is 16 residues. The CDR3 DNA reads as TGTGCCAGCAGTCCGAGGGGACTAGCGGGCACAGATACGCAGTATTTT. It translates to CASSPRGLAGTDTQYF.

This clonotype was detected many times. The gene calls are TRBV11-2 and TRBJ1-6, with a weak D call TRBD1 (5 bases). The CDR3 length is 14 residues. In germline, CDR1 is SGHAT, CDR2 FQNNGV. V shed 5 bases and J shed 9 bases, with 14 bases lying between them. CDR3 sequence: CASSPMGDASPLHF. For the CDR3, the DNA is TGTGCCAGCAGCCCCATGGGGGACGCTTCACCCCTCCACTTT. Using reference TRBV11-2 and TRBJ1-6 for the parts outside the CDR3, the full variable domain is EAGVAQSPRYKIIEKRQSVAFWCNPISGHATLYWYQQILGQGPKLLIQFQNNGVVDDSQLPKDRFSAERLKGVDSTLKIQPAKLEDSAVYLCASSPMGDASPLHFGNGTRLTVT.

Comments on this clonotype: A much bigger clone sits one base away, suggesting this may be a read error. The gene calls are TRBV3-1 and TRBJ1-2, with no clear D. The V gene's germline CDR1 is LGHDT and CDR2 YNNKEL (reference sequence). This CDR3 region has 15 residues. The V end lost 0 bases, the J end lost 5 bases, and 13 bases lay between the germline ends. The chain's CDR3 is CASSQEPGDHYGYTF. CDR3 nucleotide sequence: TGTGCCAGCAGCCAAGAACCAGGAGATCATTATGGCTACACCTTC.